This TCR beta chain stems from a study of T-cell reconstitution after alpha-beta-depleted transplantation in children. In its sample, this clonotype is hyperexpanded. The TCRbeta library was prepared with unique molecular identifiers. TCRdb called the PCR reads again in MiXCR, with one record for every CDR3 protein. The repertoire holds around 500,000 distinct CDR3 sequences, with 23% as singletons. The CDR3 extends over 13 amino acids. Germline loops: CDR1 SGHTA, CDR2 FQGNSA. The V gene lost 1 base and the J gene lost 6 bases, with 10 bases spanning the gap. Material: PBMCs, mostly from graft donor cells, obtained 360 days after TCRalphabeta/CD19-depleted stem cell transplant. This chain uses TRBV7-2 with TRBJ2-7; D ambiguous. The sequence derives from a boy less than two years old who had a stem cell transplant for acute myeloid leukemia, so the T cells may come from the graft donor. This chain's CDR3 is CASSLGSWLEQYF. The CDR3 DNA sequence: TGTGCCAGCAGCTTAGGGTCCTGGCTCGAGCAGTACTTC.